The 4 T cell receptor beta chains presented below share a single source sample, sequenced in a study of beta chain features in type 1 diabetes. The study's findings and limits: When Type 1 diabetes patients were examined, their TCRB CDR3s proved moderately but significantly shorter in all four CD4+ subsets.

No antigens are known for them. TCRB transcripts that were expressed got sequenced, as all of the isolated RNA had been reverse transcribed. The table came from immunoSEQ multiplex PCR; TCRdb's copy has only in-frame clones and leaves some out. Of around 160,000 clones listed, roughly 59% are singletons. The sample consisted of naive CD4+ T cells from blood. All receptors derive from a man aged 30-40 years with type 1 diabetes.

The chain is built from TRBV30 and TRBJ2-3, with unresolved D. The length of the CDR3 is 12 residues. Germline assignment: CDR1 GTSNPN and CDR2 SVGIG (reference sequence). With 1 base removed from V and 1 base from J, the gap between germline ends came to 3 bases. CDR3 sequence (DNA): TGTGCCTGGAGTGCTGGCACAGATACGCAGTATTTT. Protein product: CAWSAGTDTQYF.

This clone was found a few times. Here the CDR3 DNA reads TGCAGCTCGGCGGGGTACCAAGAGACCCAGTACTTC. It specifies CSSAGYQETQYF. The chain has TRBV29-1 and TRBJ2-5, with a weak D call TRBD2 (6 bases). The CDR3 covers 12 residues. Germline V CDR1 and CDR2: SQVTM, ANQGSEA. V was pared by 8 bases and J by 0 bases, with 10 bases between.

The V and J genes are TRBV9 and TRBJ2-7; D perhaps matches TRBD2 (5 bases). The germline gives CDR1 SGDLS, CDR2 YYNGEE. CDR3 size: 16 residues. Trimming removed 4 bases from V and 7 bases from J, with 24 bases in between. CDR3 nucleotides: TGTGCCAGCAGCCAAAACAGCGGATATTCTACGAGGGAGCAGTACTTC. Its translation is CASSQNSGYSTREQYF.

The CDR3 loop reads CASTPRALRVNQPQHF. DNA for the CDR3: TGCGCCAGCACTCCCAGGGCCTTGAGGGTCAATCAGCCCCAGCATTTT. This sequence joins TRBV23-1 and TRBJ1-5; perhaps TRBD1 as D (5 bases). TRBV23-1 is assigned to the ORF class and has an uncertain function. V shed 7 bases and J shed 3 bases, with 19 bases lying between them. This CDR3 is 16 amino acids long.